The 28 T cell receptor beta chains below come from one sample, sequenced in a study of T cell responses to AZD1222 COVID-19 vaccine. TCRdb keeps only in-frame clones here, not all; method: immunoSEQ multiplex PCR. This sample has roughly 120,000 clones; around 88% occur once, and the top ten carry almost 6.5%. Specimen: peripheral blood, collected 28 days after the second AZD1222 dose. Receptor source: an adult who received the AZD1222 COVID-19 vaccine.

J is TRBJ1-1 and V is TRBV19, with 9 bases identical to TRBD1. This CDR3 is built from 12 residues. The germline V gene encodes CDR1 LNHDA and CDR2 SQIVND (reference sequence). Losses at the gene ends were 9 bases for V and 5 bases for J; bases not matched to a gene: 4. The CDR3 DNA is TGTGCCAGAACAGGGGGCAAAACTGAAGCTTTCTTT. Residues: CARTGGKTEAFF.

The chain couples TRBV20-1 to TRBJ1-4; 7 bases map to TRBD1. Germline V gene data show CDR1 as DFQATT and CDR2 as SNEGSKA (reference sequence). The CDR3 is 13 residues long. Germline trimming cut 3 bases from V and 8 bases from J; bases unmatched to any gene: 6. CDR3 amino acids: CSASHRGNEKLFF. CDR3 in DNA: TGCAGTGCTAGTCACAGGGGTAACGAAAAACTGTTTTTT.

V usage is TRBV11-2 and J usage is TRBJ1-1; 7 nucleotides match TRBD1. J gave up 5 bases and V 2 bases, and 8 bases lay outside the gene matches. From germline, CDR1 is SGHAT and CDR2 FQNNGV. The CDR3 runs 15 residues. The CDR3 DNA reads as TGTGCCAGCAGCTTATTCACGAGGGGGCTGACTGAAGCTTTCTTT. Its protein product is CASSLFTRGLTEAFF.

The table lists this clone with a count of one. The CDR3 protein is CASKRASDYNEQFF. The CDR3 DNA reads TGTGCCAGTAAGCGGGCTAGCGACTACAATGAGCAGTTCTTC. The chain carries TRBV19 and TRBJ2-1; perhaps TRBD2 as D (6 bases). Germline assignment: CDR1 LNHDA and CDR2 SQIVND (reference sequence). Trimming left V 7 bases short and J 3 bases short, with 13 bases between. The CDR3 covers 14 residues.

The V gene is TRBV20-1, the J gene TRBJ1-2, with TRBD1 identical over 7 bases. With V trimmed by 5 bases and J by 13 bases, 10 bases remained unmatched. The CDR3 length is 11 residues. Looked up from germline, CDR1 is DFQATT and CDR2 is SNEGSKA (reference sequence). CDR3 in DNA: TGCAGTGCTTGGAAGACAGGGACTGTCACCTTC. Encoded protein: CSAWKTGTVTF.

This CDR3 is CAISESLPSLAGGHGRNEQFF. As DNA, the CDR3 is TGTGCCATCAGTGAGTCCCTCCCATCGCTAGCGGGGGGGCATGGTAGAAATGAGCAGTTCTTC. The gene calls are TRBV10-3 and TRBJ2-1; 12 bases map to TRBD2. V trimming: 0 bases; J trimming: 7 bases; junction bases outside the gene matches: 19. This CDR3 comprises 21 residues. Germline loops: CDR1 ENHRY, CDR2 SYGVKD.

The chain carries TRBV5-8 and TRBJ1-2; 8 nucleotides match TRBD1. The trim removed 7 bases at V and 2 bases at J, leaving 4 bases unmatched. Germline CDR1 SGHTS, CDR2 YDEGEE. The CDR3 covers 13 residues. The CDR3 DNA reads TGTGCCAGCGAAAGGGACAGGAACTATGGCTACACCTTC. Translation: CASERDRNYGYTF.

The CDR3 loop reads CASSTGTGGYEQYF. CDR3 sequence (DNA): TGTGCCAGCAGTACCGGGACAGGGGGTTACGAGCAGTACTTC. This sequence joins TRBV6-5 and TRBJ2-7, with 11 bases fitting TRBD1. Germline V gene lookup returns CDR1 MNHEY and CDR2 SVGAGI. The CDR3 has 14 amino acids. V lost 5 bases to trimming and J lost 4 bases; unmatched junction nucleotides: 4.

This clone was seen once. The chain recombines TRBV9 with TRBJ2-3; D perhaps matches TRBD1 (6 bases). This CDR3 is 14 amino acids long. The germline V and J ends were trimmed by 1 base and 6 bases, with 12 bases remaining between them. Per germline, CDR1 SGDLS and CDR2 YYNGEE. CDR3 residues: CASSVTGTSDTQYF. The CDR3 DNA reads TGTGCCAGCAGCGTAACCGGGACATCGGATACGCAGTATTTT. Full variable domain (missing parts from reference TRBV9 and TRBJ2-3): DSGVTQTPKHLITATGQRVTLRCSPRSGDLSVYWYQQSLDQGLQFLIQYYNGEERAKGNILERFSAQQFPDLHSELNLSSLELGDSALYFCASSVTGTSDTQYFGPGTRLTVL.

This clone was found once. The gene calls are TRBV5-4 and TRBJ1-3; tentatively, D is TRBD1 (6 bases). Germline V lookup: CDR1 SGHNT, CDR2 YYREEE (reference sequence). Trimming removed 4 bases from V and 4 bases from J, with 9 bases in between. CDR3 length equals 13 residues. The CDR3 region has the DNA TGTGCCAGCAGCCTCCAGGGGGGAAACACCATATATTTT. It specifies CASSLQGGNTIYF.

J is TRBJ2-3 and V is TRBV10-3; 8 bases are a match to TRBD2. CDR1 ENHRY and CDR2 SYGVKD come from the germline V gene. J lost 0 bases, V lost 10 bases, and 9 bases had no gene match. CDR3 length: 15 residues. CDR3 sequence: CATQVAGGSTDTQYF. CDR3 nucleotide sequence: TGTGCCACCCAGGTGGCGGGGGGAAGCACAGATACGCAGTATTTT.

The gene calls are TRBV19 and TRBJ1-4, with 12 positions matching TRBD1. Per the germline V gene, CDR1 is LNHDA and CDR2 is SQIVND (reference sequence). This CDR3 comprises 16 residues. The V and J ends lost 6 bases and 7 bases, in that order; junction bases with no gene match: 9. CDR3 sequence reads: CASSAGTGGFGEKLFF. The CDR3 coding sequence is TGTGCCAGTAGCGCCGGGACAGGGGGCTTCGGTGAAAAACTGTTTTTT.

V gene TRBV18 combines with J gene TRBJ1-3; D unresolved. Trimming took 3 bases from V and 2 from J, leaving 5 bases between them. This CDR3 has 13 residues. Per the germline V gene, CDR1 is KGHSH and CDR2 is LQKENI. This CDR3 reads CASSPFTGNTIYF. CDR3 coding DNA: TGTGCCAGCTCACCCTTTACTGGAAACACCATATATTTT.

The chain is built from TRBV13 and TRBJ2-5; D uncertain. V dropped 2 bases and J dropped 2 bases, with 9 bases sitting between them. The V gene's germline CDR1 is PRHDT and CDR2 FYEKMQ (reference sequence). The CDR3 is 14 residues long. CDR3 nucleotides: TGTGCCAGCAGCTTAAGACACAATCAAGAGACCCAGTACTTC. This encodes CASSLRHNQETQYF.

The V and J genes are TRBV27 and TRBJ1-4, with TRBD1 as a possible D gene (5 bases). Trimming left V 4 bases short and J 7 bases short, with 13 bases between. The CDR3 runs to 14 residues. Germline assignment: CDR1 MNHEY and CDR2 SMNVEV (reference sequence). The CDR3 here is CASSSGLVGEKLFF. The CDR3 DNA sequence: TGTGCCAGCAGTTCGGGACTTGTCGGTGAAAAACTGTTTTTT.

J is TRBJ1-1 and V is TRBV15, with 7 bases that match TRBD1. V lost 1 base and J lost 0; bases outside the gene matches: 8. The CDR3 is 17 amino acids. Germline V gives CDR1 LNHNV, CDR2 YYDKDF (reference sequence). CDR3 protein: CATSRVGGTVMNTEAFF. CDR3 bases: TGTGCCACCAGCAGAGTAGGGGGGACAGTGATGAACACTGAAGCTTTCTTT.

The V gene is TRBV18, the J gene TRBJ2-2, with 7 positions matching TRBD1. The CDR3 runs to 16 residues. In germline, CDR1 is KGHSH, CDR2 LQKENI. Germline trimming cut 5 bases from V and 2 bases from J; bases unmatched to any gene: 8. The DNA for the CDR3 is TGTGCCAGCTCAAGCCGGGACAGCCTTAACACCGGGGAGCTGTTTTTT. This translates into CASSSRDSLNTGELFF.

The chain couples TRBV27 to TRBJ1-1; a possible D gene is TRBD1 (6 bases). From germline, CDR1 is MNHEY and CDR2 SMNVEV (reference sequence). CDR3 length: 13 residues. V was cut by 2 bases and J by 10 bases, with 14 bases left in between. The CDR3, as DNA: TGTGCCAGCAGTTTAGGGCAGGGGTACGGAGCTTTCTTT. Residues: CASSLGQGYGAFF.

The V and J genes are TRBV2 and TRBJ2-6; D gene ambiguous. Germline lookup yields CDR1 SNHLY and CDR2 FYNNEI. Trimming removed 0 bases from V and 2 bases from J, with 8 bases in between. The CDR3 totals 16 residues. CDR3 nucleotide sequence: TGTGCCAGCAGTGAAGCGGCGGTAACTGGGGCCAACGTCCTGACTTTC. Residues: CASSEAAVTGANVLTF. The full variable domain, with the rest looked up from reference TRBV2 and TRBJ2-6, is EPEVTQTPSHQVTQMGQEVILRCVPISNHLYFYWYRQILGQKVEFLVSFYNNEISEKSEIFDDQFSVERPDGSNFTLKIRSTKLEDSAMYFCASSEAAVTGANVLTFGAGSRLTVL.

CDR3 region: CASSQAGWGPQHF. The CDR3 DNA sequence: TGTGCCAGCAGCCAAGCCGGGTGGGGGCCCCAGCATTTT. The chain links TRBV14 to TRBJ1-5; no reliable D call. The V end was cut by 1 base, the J end by 9 bases, with 10 bases between. In germline, CDR1 is SGHDN, CDR2 FVKESK. The CDR3 contains 13 residues.

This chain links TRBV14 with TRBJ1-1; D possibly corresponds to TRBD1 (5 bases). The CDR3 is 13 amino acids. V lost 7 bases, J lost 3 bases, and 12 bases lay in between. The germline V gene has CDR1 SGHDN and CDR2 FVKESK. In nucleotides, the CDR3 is TGTGCCAGCACGCGACAGAGAGACACTGAAGCTTTCTTT. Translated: CASTRQRDTEAFF.

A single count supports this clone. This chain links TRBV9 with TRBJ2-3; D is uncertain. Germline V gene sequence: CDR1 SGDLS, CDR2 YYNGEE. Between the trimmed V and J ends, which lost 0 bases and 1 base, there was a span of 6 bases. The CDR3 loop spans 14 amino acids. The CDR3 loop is CASSVGHRTDTQYF. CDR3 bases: TGTGCCAGCAGCGTAGGACATCGCACAGATACGCAGTATTTT. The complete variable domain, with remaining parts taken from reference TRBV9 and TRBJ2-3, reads DSGVTQTPKHLITATGQRVTLRCSPRSGDLSVYWYQQSLDQGLQFLIQYYNGEERAKGNILERFSAQQFPDLHSELNLSSLELGDSALYFCASSVGHRTDTQYFGPGTRLTVL.

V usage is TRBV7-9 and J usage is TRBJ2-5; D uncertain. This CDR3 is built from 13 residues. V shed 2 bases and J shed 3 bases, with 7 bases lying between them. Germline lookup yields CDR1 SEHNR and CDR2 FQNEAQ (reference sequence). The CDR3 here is CASSLPPKETQYF. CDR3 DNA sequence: TGTGCCAGCAGCTTACCCCCCAAAGAGACCCAGTACTTC.

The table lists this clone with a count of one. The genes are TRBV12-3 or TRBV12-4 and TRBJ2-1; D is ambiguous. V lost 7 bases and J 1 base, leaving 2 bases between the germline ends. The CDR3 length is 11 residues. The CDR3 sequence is CASKSYNEQFF. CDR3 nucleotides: TGTGCCAGCAAGTCCTACAATGAGCAGTTCTTC.

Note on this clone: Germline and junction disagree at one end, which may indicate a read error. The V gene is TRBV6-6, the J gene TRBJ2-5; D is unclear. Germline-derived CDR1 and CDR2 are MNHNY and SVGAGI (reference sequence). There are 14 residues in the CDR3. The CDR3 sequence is CASSYSFSQGTQYF. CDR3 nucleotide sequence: TGTGCCAGCAGTTACTCGTTCAGCCAAGGGACCCAGTACTTC.

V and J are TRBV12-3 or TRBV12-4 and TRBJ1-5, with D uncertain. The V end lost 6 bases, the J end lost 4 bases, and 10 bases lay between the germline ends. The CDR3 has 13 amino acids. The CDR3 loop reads CASRYGGNQPQHF. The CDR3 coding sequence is TGTGCCAGCAGGTATGGAGGAAATCAGCCCCAGCATTTT.

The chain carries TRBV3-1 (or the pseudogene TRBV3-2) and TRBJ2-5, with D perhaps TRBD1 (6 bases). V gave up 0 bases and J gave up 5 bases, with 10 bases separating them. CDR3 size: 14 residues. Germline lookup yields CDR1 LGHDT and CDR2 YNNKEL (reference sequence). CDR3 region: CASSQDAQGETQYF. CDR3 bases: TGTGCCAGCAGCCAAGATGCGCAGGGGGAGACCCAGTACTTC.

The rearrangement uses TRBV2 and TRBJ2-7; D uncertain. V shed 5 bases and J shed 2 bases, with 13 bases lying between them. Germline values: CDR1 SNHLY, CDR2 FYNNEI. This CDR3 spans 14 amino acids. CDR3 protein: CASSYGPVTYEQYF. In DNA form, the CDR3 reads TGTGCCAGCAGTTACGGGCCGGTTACCTACGAGCAGTACTTC.